The rows below give T cell receptor beta chains drawn from one sample of a study of long-term antiretroviral therapy in people with HIV. Method: immunoSEQ multiplex PCR; TCRdb's copy keeps in-frame clones and lacks some. The table records around 15,000 clones, around 80% of them present only once. The material sequenced was unsorted PBMCs, taken 2.1 years after starting antiretroviral therapy. The receptors here all came from a man in his forties with HIV. Both conserved end residues are part of each CDR3. The order of the fields is CDR3 protein, CDR3 DNA, clone size, J gene, V gene, D gene, CDR3 length. A D gene is named only where the DNA matches it firmly. Clone size is shown for a subset of rows, as once, few, many or a class of expanded clone.

CDR3 protein: CASSLGVGAYNEQFF
CDR3 DNA: TGTGCCAGCAGCTTAGGGGTAGGGGCCTACAATGAGCAGTTCTTC
clone size: NA
J gene: TRBJ2-1
V gene: TRBV11-1
D gene: NA
CDR3 length: 15

CDR3 protein: CASSLAAQRGIGEQFF
CDR3 DNA: TGTGCCAGCAGCTTAGCAGCCCAGCGGGGGATAGGTGAGCAGTTCTTC
clone size: NA
J gene: TRBJ2-1
V gene: TRBV7-9
D gene: TRBD2
CDR3 length: 16

CDR3 protein: CASSLGAGRGQSNEQFF
CDR3 DNA: TGCGCCAGCAGCTTGGGTGCGGGCAGGGGACAATCCAATGAGCAGTTCTTC
clone size: NA
J gene: TRBJ2-1
V gene: TRBV5-1
D gene: NA
CDR3 length: 17

CDR3 protein: CASSLDGGETGNEQYF
CDR3 DNA: TGTGCCAGCAGCTTGGACGGGGGGGAAACAGGTAACGAGCAGTACTTC
clone size: once
J gene: TRBJ2-7
V gene: TRBV5-6
D gene: TRBD2
CDR3 length: 16

CDR3 protein: CASSIDLEDEQYF
CDR3 DNA: TGTGCCAGTAGTATAGATCTGGAGGACGAGCAGTACTTC
clone size: NA
J gene: TRBJ2-7
V gene: TRBV19
D gene: NA
CDR3 length: 13

CDR3 protein: CASSLQGRDGYTF
CDR3 DNA: TGTGCCAGCAGTTTACAGGGTCGGGATGGCTACACCTTC
clone size: NA
J gene: TRBJ1-2
V gene: TRBV6-5
D gene: NA
CDR3 length: 13

CDR3 protein: CASSQVVQTQSFF
CDR3 DNA: TGCGCCAGCAGCCAGGTGGTCCAAACCCAATCGTTCTTC
clone size: NA
J gene: TRBJ2-1
V gene: TRBV4-1
D gene: NA
CDR3 length: 13

CDR3 protein: CASKQFHHSNQPQHF
CDR3 DNA: TGTGCCAGCAAGCAGTTCCACCATAGCAATCAGCCCCAGCATTTT
clone size: NA
J gene: TRBJ1-5
V gene: TRBV6-4
D gene: NA
CDR3 length: 15

CDR3 protein: CASSPRGNTEAFF
CDR3 DNA: TGTGCCAGCAGCCCCCGCGGGAACACTGAAGCTTTCTTT
clone size: NA
J gene: TRBJ1-1
V gene: TRBV5-8
D gene: NA
CDR3 length: 13

CDR3 protein: CASSPPGNQPQHF
CDR3 DNA: TGTGCCAGCAGCCCCCCCGGCAATCAGCCCCAGCATTTT
clone size: NA
J gene: TRBJ1-5
V gene: TRBV7-2
D gene: NA
CDR3 length: 13

CDR3 protein: CASSLGTANTGELFF
CDR3 DNA: TGTGCCAGCAGCCTCGGGACAGCGAACACCGGGGAGCTGTTTTTT
clone size: NA
J gene: TRBJ2-2
V gene: TRBV9
D gene: TRBD1
CDR3 length: 15

CDR3 protein: CATSTEFYGNTIYF
CDR3 DNA: TGTGCCACCAGCACAGAGTTTTATGGAAACACCATATATTTT
clone size: NA
J gene: TRBJ1-3
V gene: TRBV15
D gene: NA
CDR3 length: 14

CDR3 protein: CASSYRGAQPQHF
CDR3 DNA: TGTGCCAGCAGTTATAGGGGGGCGCAGCCCCAGCATTTT
clone size: NA
J gene: TRBJ1-5
V gene: TRBV27
D gene: NA
CDR3 length: 13

CDR3 protein: CASSQTTRSRGGEKLFF
CDR3 DNA: TGCGCCAGCAGCCAAACGACCCGAAGCAGGGGAGGTGAAAAACTGTTTTTT
clone size: NA
J gene: TRBJ1-4
V gene: TRBV4-1
D gene: NA
CDR3 length: 17

CDR3 protein: CASSPPRGQTGELFF
CDR3 DNA: TGTGCCAGCAGTCCCCCAAGGGGGCAAACCGGGGAGCTGTTTTTT
clone size: NA
J gene: TRBJ2-2
V gene: TRBV5-4
D gene: TRBD1
CDR3 length: 15

CDR3 protein: CASSYSGEQYF
CDR3 DNA: TGTGCCAGCAGTTACTCTGGCGAGCAGTACTTC
clone size: few
J gene: TRBJ2-7
V gene: TRBV6-5
D gene: NA
CDR3 length: 11

CDR3 protein: CASSLGGTSGGNNEQFF
CDR3 DNA: TGTGCCAGCAGCTTGGGGGGGACTAGCGGGGGGAACAATGAGCAGTTCTTC
clone size: NA
J gene: TRBJ2-1
V gene: TRBV5-4
D gene: TRBD2
CDR3 length: 17

CDR3 protein: CASSIDPGIADTGELFF
CDR3 DNA: TGTGCCAGTAGTATAGACCCCGGGATAGCCGACACCGGGGAGCTGTTTTTT
clone size: NA
J gene: TRBJ2-2
V gene: TRBV19
D gene: NA
CDR3 length: 17

CDR3 protein: CASSQAAGELFF
CDR3 DNA: TGTGCCAGCAGCCAAGCAGCCGGGGAGCTGTTTTTT
clone size: NA
J gene: TRBJ2-2
V gene: TRBV4-2
D gene: NA
CDR3 length: 12

CDR3 protein: CSVEGWGGSYNEQFF
CDR3 DNA: TGCAGCGTTGAGGGGTGGGGCGGCTCCTACAATGAGCAGTTCTTC
clone size: NA
J gene: TRBJ2-1
V gene: TRBV29-1
D gene: NA
CDR3 length: 15

CDR3 protein: CASSLDSGGGGYTF
CDR3 DNA: TGTGCCAGCAGCCTCGACAGTGGGGGCGGTGGCTACACCTTC
clone size: few
J gene: TRBJ1-2
V gene: TRBV7-8
D gene: NA
CDR3 length: 14

CDR3 protein: CASSIAGDNEQFF
CDR3 DNA: TGTGCCAGTAGTATAGCAGGTGACAATGAGCAGTTCTTC
clone size: NA
J gene: TRBJ2-1
V gene: TRBV19
D gene: NA
CDR3 length: 13

CDR3 protein: CASSRAPTGEKEKLFF
CDR3 DNA: TGTGCCAGTAGTCGAGCTCCGACAGGGGAAAAGGAAAAACTGTTTTTT
clone size: NA
J gene: TRBJ1-4
V gene: TRBV19
D gene: TRBD1
CDR3 length: 16

CDR3 protein: CAISESQTGSYEQYF
CDR3 DNA: TGTGCCATCAGTGAGTCCCAAACAGGTAGCTACGAGCAGTACTTC
clone size: NA
J gene: TRBJ2-7
V gene: TRBV10-3
D gene: NA
CDR3 length: 15

CDR3 protein: CASSTRQGWTEAFF
CDR3 DNA: TGTGCCAGCAGCACCAGACAGGGTTGGACTGAAGCTTTCTTT
clone size: NA
J gene: TRBJ1-1
V gene: TRBV11-3
D gene: TRBD1
CDR3 length: 14

CDR3 protein: CASSQEGSREGNTIYF
CDR3 DNA: TGCGCCAGCAGCCAAGAAGGATCCAGGGAAGGAAACACCATATATTTT
clone size: NA
J gene: TRBJ1-3
V gene: TRBV4-1
D gene: NA
CDR3 length: 16